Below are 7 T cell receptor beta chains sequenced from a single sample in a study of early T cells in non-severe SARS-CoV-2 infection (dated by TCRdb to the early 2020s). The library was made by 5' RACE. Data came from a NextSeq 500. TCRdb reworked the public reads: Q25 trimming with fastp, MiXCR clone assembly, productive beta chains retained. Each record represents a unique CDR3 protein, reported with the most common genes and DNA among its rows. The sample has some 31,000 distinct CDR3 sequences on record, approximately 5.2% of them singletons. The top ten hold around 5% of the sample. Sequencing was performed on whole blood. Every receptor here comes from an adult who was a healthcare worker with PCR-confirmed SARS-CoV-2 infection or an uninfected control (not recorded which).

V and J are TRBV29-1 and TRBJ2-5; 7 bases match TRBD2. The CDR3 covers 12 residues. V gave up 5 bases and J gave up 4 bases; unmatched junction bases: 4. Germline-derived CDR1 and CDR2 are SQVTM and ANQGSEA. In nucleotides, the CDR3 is TGCAGCGTTTTAAGCGGGATAGAGACCCAGTACTTC. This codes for CSVLSGIETQYF.

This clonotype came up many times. This CDR3 is CSAWTSGSSTDTQYF. The DNA for the CDR3 is TGCAGTGCGTGGACTAGCGGGTCAAGCACAGATACGCAGTATTTT. The chain is built from TRBV20-1 and TRBJ2-3; 11 nucleotides line up with TRBD2. Germline V CDR1 and CDR2: DFQATT, SNEGSKA (reference sequence). The CDR3 loop spans 15 amino acids. V lost 6 bases and J lost 0; bases outside the gene matches: 5.

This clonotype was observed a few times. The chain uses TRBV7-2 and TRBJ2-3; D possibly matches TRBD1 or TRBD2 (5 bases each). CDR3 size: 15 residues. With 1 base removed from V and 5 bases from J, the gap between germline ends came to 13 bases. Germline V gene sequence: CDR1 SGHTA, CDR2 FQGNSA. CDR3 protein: CASSLGPSGGDTQYF. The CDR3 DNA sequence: TGTGCCAGCAGCTTAGGACCATCTGGGGGAGATACGCAGTATTTT.

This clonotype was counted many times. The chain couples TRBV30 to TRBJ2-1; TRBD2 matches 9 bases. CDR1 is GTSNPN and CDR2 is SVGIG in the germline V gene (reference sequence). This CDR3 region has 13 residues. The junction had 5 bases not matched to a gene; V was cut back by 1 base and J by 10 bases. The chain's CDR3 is CAWSALAGWEQFF. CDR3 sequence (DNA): TGTGCCTGGAGTGCTCTAGCGGGATGGGAGCAGTTCTTC. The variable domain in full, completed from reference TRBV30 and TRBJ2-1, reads SQTIHQWPATLVQPVGSPLSLECTVEGTSNPNLYWYRQAAGRGLQLLFYSVGIGQISSEVPQNLSASRPQDRQFILSSKKLLLSDSGFYLCAWSALAGWEQFFGPGTRLTVL.

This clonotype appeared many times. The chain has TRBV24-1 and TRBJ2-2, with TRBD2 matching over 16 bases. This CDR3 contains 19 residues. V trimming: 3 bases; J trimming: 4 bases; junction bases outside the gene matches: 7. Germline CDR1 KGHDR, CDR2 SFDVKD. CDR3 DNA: TGTGCCACCAGTGATGGACCGGGACTAGCGGGAGGGCCCACCGGGGAGCTGTTTTTT. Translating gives CATSDGPGLAGGPTGELFF.

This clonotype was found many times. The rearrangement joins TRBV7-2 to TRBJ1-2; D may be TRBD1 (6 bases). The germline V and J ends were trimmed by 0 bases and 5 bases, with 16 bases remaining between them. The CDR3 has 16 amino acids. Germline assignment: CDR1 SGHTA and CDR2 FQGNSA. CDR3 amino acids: CASSLALGQGKYGYTF. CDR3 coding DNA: TGTGCCAGCAGCTTAGCGTTAGGGCAGGGGAAGTATGGCTACACCTTC.

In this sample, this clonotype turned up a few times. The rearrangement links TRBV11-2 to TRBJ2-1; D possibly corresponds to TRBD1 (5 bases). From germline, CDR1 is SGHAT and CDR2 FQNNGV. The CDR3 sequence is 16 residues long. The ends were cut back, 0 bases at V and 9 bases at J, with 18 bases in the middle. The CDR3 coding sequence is TGTGCCAGCAGCTTAGATGCCCGTACTCTCAGGGTTGAGCAGTTCTTC. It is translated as CASSLDARTLRVEQFF.